These 11 T cell receptor beta chains share one sample of origin, sequenced in a study of blood T cell repertoires in COVID-19. Profiling relied on immunoSEQ multiplex PCR, and the TCRdb table lists in-frame clones only, not all of them. Of around 100,000 clones listed, under 85% are singletons. The sample comprised peripheral blood. These receptors all come from a human donor in a cohort sampled during active COVID-19.

The chain joins TRBV19 to TRBJ1-2, with a possible D match to TRBD1 (6 bases). Trimming shortened V by 8 bases and J by 7 bases, and 17 bases separated the two germline ends. The CDR3 runs 13 residues. Germline assignment: CDR1 LNHDA and CDR2 SQIVND (reference sequence). CDR3 loop: CASRNAGTSGYTF. The CDR3 DNA sequence: TGTGCCAGTCGAAATGCCGGGACATCTGGCTACACCTTC.

The chain has TRBV4-3 and TRBJ1-1, with a weak D call TRBD1 (5 bases). Germline V CDR1 and CDR2: LGHNA, YSLEER. V lost 3 bases, J lost 5 bases, and 16 bases lay in between. The CDR3 sequence is 15 residues long. The DNA for the CDR3 is TGCGCCAGCAGCCACCAGGGAGGAAAAAGGACTGAAGCTTTCTTT. Translating it yields CASSHQGGKRTEAFF.

This sequence joins TRBV5-1 and TRBJ1-1, with unresolved D. From germline, CDR1 is SGHRS and CDR2 YFSETQ. There are 15 residues in the CDR3. With 5 bases removed from V and 4 bases from J, the gap between germline ends came to 18 bases. CDR3 sequence reads: CASSSIPGLSTEAFF. The CDR3 DNA sequence: TGCGCCAGCAGTTCGATTCCGGGTTTGAGCACTGAAGCTTTCTTT. Combining the CDR3 with reference TRBV5-1 and TRBJ1-1 gives the whole variable domain KAGVTQTPRYLIKTRGQQVTLSCSPISGHRSVSWYQQTPGQGLQFLFEYFSETQRNKGNFPGRFSGRQFSNSRSEMNVSTLELGDSALYLCASSSIPGLSTEAFFGQGTRLTVV.

V gene TRBV12-3 or TRBV12-4 combines with J gene TRBJ2-5, with 7 bases aligning to TRBD2. The CDR3 consists of 13 residues. V dropped 8 bases and J dropped 5; count of bases not matched to a gene: 8. This chain's CDR3 is CASRRGTMETQYF. In nucleotides, the CDR3 is TGTGCCAGCCGGCGGGGGACTATGGAGACCCAGTACTTC.

The chain carries TRBV4-1 and TRBJ2-1; 12 bases line up with TRBD2. Germline V gene sequence: CDR1 MGHRA, CDR2 YSYEKL. The CDR3 is made up of 18 amino acids. With 3 bases clipped from V and 6 bases from J, the junction kept 12 bases outside the gene matches. CDR3 sequence reads: CASSQPYGLAGNFNEQFF. The CDR3 DNA reads as TGCGCCAGCAGCCAGCCATACGGACTAGCGGGAAATTTCAATGAGCAGTTCTTC.

This clone has more than one count but fewer than ten. This chain links TRBV9 with TRBJ1-1; D gene ambiguous. Looked up from germline, CDR1 is SGDLS and CDR2 is YYNGEE. There are 13 residues in the CDR3. Trimming stripped 4 bases from V and 2 bases from J, with 9 bases between. CDR3 in amino acids: CASSFGGNTEAFF. The CDR3 nucleotides read TGTGCCAGCAGCTTCGGAGGTAACACTGAAGCTTTCTTT.

The V call is TRBV28, the J call TRBJ2-4, with 9 bases fitting TRBD1. This CDR3 has 19 residues. The ends lost 2 bases at V and 3 bases at J; junction bases unmatched: 14. Looked up from germline, CDR1 is MDHEN and CDR2 is SYDVKM. CDR3 sequence: CASSLGTGLGLVDKNIQYF. CDR3 bases: TGTGCCAGCAGTTTAGGGACAGGGCTCGGACTAGTAGACAAAAACATTCAGTACTTC. The full variable domain, its missing parts supplied by reference TRBV28 and TRBJ2-4, is DVKVTQSSRYLVKRTGEKVFLECVQDMDHENMFWYRQDPGLGLRLIYFSYDVKMKEKGDIPEGYSVSREKKERFSLILESASTNQTSMYLCASSLGTGLGLVDKNIQYFGAGTRLSVL.

This chain joins TRBV5-3 and TRBJ2-1; TRBD2 aligns across 14 bases. Being an ORF, TRBV5-3 has a function that is uncertain. The V gene end was trimmed by 4 bases and the J gene end by 1 base; junction bases not matched to a gene: 19. This CDR3 is built from 22 residues. CDR3 residues: CARSPKTTGTSGRGGSYNEQFF. CDR3 DNA sequence: TGTGCCAGAAGCCCTAAAACTACCGGGACTAGCGGGAGAGGTGGTTCCTACAATGAGCAGTTCTTC.

V and J are TRBV7-9 and TRBJ1-1; D remains ambiguous. Between the trimmed V and J ends, which lost 3 bases and 2 bases, there was a span of 7 bases. CDR3 size: 13 residues. Germline lookup yields CDR1 SEHNR and CDR2 FQNEAQ (reference sequence). The CDR3 spells CASSLAFNTEAFF. In DNA form, the CDR3 reads TGTGCCAGCAGCTTGGCATTTAACACTGAAGCTTTCTTT.

The chain recombines TRBV19 with TRBJ2-4; D is unclear. Trimming took off 7 bases at V and 0 bases at J, with 19 bases between the two ends. CDR1 LNHDA and CDR2 SQIVND come from the germline V gene (reference sequence). The CDR3 has 17 amino acids. The CDR3 DNA is TGTGCCAGTAAGTGGATAAGTCTTGAGGAAGCCAAAAACATTCAGTACTTC. Translating gives CASKWISLEEAKNIQYF.

The J gene is TRBJ1-1, the V gene TRBV18; D is unclear. Trimming removed 2 bases at V and 4 bases at J, with 8 bases between. The germline V gene has CDR1 KGHSH and CDR2 LQKENI. CDR3 length: 13 residues. CDR3 region: CASSPRLGTEAFF. CDR3 bases: TGTGCCAGCTCACCAAGGCTAGGCACTGAAGCTTTCTTT.